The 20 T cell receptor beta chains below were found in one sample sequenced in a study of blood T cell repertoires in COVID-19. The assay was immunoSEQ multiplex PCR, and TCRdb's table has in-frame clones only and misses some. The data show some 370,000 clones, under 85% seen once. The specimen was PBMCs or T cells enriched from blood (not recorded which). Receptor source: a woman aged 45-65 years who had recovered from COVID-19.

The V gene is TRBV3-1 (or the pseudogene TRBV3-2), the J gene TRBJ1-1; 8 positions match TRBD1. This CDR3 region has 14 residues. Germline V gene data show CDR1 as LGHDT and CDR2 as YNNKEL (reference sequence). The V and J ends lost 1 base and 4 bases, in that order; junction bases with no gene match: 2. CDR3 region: CASSQGGQGTEAFF. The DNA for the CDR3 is TGTGCCAGCAGCCAAGGCGGACAGGGCACTGAAGCTTTCTTT.

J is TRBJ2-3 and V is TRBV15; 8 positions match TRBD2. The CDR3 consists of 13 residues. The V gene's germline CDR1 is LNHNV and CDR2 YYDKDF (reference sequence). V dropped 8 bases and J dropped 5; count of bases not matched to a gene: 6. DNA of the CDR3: TGTGCCACCGAGAGGCTAGCGGGAGATACGCAGTATTTT. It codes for CATERLAGDTQYF.

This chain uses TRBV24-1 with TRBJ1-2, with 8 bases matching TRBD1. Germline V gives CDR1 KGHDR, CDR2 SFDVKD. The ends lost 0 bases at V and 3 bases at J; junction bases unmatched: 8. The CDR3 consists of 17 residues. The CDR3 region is CATSDLILTGAYYGYTF. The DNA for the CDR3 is TGTGCCACCAGTGATTTGATTTTGACAGGGGCCTACTATGGCTACACCTTC.

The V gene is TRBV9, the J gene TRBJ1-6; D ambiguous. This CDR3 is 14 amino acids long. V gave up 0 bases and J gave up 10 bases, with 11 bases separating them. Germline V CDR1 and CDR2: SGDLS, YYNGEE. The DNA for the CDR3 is TGTGCCAGCAGCGTAGTCGGGGAACAGTCACCCCTCCACTTT. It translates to CASSVVGEQSPLHF.

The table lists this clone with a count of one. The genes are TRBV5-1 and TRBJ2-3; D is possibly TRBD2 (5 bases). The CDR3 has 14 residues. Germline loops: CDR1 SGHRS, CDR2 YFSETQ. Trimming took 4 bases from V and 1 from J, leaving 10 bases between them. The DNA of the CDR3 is TGCGCCAGCAGCCTGGCCGGGGGCACAGATACGCAGTATTTT. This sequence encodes CASSLAGGTDTQYF.

CDR3 nucleotide sequence: TGCGCCAGCAGCTTGGACAGGGAGAACTCCTACGAGCAGTACTTC. Amino acids: CASSLDRENSYEQYF. V usage is TRBV5-1 and J usage is TRBJ2-7; D might be TRBD1 (6 bases). Germline V gene lookup returns CDR1 SGHRS and CDR2 YFSETQ. Trimming removed 0 bases from V and 0 bases from J, with 10 bases in between. CDR3 length: 15 residues.

The CDR3 reads CASSLEITPSSYNSPLHF. The CDR3 DNA follows: TGTGCCAGCAGCTTAGAAATAACCCCCAGCTCCTATAATTCACCCCTCCACTTT. The chain employs TRBV7-8 and TRBJ1-6, with D uncertain. The V end lost 1 base, the J end lost 0 bases, and 13 bases lay between the germline ends. The CDR3 runs to 18 residues. Per germline, CDR1 SGHVS and CDR2 FQNEAQ.

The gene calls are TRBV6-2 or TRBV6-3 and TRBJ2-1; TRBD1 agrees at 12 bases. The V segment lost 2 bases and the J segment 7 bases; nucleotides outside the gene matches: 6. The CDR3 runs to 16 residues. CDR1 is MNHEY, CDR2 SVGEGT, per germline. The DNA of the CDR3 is TGTGCCAGCAGTTACGGGACAGGGGGCAAAGGGAATGAGCAGTTCTTC. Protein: CASSYGTGGKGNEQFF.

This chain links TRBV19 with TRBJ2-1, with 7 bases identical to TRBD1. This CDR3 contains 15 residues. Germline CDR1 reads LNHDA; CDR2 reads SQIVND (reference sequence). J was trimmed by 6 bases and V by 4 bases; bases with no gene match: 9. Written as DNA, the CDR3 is TGTGCCAGTAGTACCAAGGGGGCTGTTCTCAATGAGCAGTTCTTC. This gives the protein CASSTKGAVLNEQFF.

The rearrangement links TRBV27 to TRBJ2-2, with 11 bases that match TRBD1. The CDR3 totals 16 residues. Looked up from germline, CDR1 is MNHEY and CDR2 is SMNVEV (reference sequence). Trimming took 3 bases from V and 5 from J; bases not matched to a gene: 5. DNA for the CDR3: TGTGCCAGCAGTTTCGAGGACAGGGGGCCAACCGGGGAGCTGTTTTTT. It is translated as CASSFEDRGPTGELFF.

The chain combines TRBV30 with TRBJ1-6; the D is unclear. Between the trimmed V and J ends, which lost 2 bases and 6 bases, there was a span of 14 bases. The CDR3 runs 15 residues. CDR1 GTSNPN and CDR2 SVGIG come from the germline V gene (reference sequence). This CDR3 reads CAWSQEVSSNSPLHF. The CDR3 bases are TGTGCCTGGAGTCAGGAAGTCAGCAGTAATTCACCCCTCCACTTT.

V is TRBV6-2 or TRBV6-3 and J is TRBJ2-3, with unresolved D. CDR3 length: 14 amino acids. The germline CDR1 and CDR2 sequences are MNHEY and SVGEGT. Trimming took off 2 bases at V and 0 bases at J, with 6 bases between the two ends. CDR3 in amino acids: CASSYGDSTDTQYF. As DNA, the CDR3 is TGTGCCAGCAGTTACGGAGACAGCACAGATACGCAGTATTTT.

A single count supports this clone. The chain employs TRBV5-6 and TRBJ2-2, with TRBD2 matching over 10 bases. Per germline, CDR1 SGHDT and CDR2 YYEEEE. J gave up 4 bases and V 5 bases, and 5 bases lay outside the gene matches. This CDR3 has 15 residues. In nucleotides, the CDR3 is TGTGCCAGCAGATTAAGCGGGGGGGCCACCGGGGAGCTGTTTTTT. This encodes CASRLSGGATGELFF.

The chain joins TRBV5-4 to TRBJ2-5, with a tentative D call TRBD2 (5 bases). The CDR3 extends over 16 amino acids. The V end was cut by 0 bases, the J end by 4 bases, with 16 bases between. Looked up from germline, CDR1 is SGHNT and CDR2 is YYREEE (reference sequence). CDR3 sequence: CASSLGETTETETQYF. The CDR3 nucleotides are TGTGCCAGCAGCTTGGGGGAGACAACAGAGACAGAGACCCAGTACTTC. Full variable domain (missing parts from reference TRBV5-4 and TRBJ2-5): ETGVTQSPTHLIKTRGQQVTLRCSSQSGHNTVSWYQQALGQGPQFIFQYYREEENGRGNFPPRFSGLQFPNYSSELNVNALELDDSALYLCASSLGETTETETQYFGPGTRLLVL.

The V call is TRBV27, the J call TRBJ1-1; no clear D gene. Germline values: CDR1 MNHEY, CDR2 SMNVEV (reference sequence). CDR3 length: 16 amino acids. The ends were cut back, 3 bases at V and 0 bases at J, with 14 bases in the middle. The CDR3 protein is CASSFGVSGMNTEAFF. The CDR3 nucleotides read TGTGCCAGCAGTTTCGGGGTATCTGGAATGAACACTGAAGCTTTCTTT.

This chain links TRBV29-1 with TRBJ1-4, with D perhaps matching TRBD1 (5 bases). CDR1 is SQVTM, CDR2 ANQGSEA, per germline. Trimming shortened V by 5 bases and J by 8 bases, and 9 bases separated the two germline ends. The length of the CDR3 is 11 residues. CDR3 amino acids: CSVLGGEKLFF. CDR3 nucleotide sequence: TGCAGCGTTCTGGGGGGGGAAAAACTGTTTTTT.

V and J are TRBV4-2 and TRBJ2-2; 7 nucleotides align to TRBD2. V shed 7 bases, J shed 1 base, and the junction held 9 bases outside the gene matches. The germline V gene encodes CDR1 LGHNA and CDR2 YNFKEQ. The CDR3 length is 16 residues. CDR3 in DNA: TGTGCCAGCACCGAAGGGAGGGGAAAGAACACCGGGGAGCTGTTTTTT. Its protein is CASTEGRGKNTGELFF.

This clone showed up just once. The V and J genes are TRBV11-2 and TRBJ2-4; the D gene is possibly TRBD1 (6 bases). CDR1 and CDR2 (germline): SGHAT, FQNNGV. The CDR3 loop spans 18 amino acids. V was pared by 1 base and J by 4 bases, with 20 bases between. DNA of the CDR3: TGTGCCAGCAGCTTAGGTCGCACCCGTAGGACAGCTAAAAACATTCAGTACTTC. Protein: CASSLGRTRRTAKNIQYF.

CDR3 amino acids: CAGQGSGEQYF. The CDR3 DNA sequence: TGTGCCGGACAGGGGTCGGGCGAGCAGTACTTC. V gene TRBV7-9 combines with J gene TRBJ2-7; 9 bases align to TRBD1. This CDR3 comprises 11 residues. Germline V lookup: CDR1 SEHNR, CDR2 FQNEAQ (reference sequence). V was clipped by 11 bases and J by 6 bases; unmatched bases: 5.

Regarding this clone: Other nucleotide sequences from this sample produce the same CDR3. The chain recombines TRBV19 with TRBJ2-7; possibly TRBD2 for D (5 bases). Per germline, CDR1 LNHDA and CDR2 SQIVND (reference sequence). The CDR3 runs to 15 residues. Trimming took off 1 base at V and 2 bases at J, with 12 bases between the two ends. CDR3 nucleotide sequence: TGTGCCAGTAGTATAGGCGCAGGCGGGCCCTACGAGCAGTACTTC. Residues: CASSIGAGGPYEQYF.